The present T cell receptor (beta chain) was sequenced within a study of cytomegalovirus exposure and HLA in healthy donors. Regarding the study as a whole: In vitro experiments confirmed that three CMV-associated chains were specific for CMV antigens. Using the classifier, cytomegalovirus status was reportedly diagnosed with high specificity and sensitivity. Associated with cytomegalovirus, according to the listing, were around 170 TCR beta chains.

Donors in the study were healthy people who gave bone marrow. Details on this clone: Its antigen is unknown.

V dropped 6 bases and J dropped 2 bases, with 14 bases sitting between them. The CDR3 length is 15 residues. Per germline, CDR1 KGHSH and CDR2 LQKENI. This PCR relied on a set of 60 Vbeta primers and 13 Jbeta primers. The repertoire was sequenced with immunoSEQ multiplex PCR; TCRdb's copy has only in-frame clones and lacks some. Of some 99,000 clones listed, approximately 71% are singletons. The specimen was PBMCs. The sequence came from a woman aged 70-85 years in good health and CMV-seropositive. This rearrangement joins TRBV18 to TRBJ2-1, with D possibly TRBD1 on 7 matching bases. The CDR3 DNA sequence: TGTGCCAGCTCGCGGGGACAGACGACCTACAATGAGCAGTTCTTC. As protein: CASSRGQTTYNEQFF.